The clone carrying this T cell receptor beta chain was detected many times. Its matching antigen is unknown. The CDR3 loop spans 14 amino acids. Trimming stripped 4 bases from V and 3 bases from J, with 11 bases between. Germline lookup yields CDR1 SGHAT and CDR2 FQDESV (reference sequence). This entry comes from a study of T-cell memory formation after mild COVID-19. General observations from the study: Clonal second-wave expansions that peaked on day 37 had unconfirmed SARS-CoV-2 specificity. From day 15 to 85, contracting clones were balanced between CD4 and CD8, whereas later expanders leaned toward CD4+.

It was 5'RACE with constant-segment primers that produced the TCR alpha and TCR beta cDNA libraries, which carried sample barcodes and UMIs. One entry per CDR3 protein, called by TCRdb with MiXCR from the 5' RACE reads. Found here are almost 45,000 distinct CDR3 sequences, about 6.3% of them singletons; the top ten hold roughly 0.79%. The chain uses TRBV11-1 and TRBJ2-3; a possible D gene is TRBD1 (6 bases). Sequenced material: PBMCs or a T cell subset sorted from them (not recorded which). The TCR originated in an adult who had mild COVID-19 (a few samples of this study predate the infection). Cell type and time point are not known. The CDR3 here is CASSSQGLTDTQYF. CDR3 sequence (DNA): TGTGCCAGCAGCTCTCAGGGGCTTACAGATACGCAGTATTTT.